This T cell receptor beta chain was sequenced during a study of CD8 T cells in ankylosing spondylitis. General observations from the study: Clones linked to the disease showed a CD8+ phenotype. They occurred at relatively low frequencies in peripheral blood. Characteristic, it appeared, of ankylosing spondylitis blood was a TCR beta motif of eight highly homologous variants. Certain motif variants had earlier appeared in reactive arthritis synovial fluid and blood. Reportedly, significant enrichment of disease-linked clones occurred in matched ankylosing spondylitis synovial fluid.

For this clonotype: Antigen unknown.

V gave up 4 bases and J gave up 2 bases; unmatched junction bases: 5. Germline CDR1 and CDR2: LNHDA and SQIVND (reference sequence). This CDR3 is built from 14 residues. In making TCR beta libraries, quantitative 5'-RACE with molecular barcodes was used. TCRdb recomputed calls from the 5' RACE reads with MiXCR, one row per CDR3 protein. The sample consists of roughly 400,000 distinct CDR3 sequences, approximately 20% of them appearing once. The chain combines TRBV19 with TRBJ2-7; 7 bases align to TRBD2. Sample: blood, either unsorted or a sorted T cell fraction (not recorded which). This receptor was obtained from a male donor with ankylosing spondylitis. The CDR3 here is CASSKGTTPYEQYF. CDR3 sequence (DNA): TGTGCCAGTAGTAAAGGGACTACTCCCTACGAGCAGTACTTC.